This passage covers 3 T cell receptor beta chains from one sample sequenced in a study of control samples from healthy donors and cancer patients. The table came from immunoSEQ multiplex PCR; TCRdb's copy has only in-frame clones and leaves some out. The sample contains about 96,000 clones, 85% to 95% of which appear only once. The sequenced sample consisted of blood. The receptors stem from a man aged 18 to 35 in good health.

This clone showed up just a few times. The rearrangement links TRBV3-1 (or the pseudogene TRBV3-2) to TRBJ2-1; 7 positions match TRBD2. This CDR3 region has 16 residues. V was pared by 0 bases and J by 3 bases, with 5 bases of the junction left unmatched. CDR1 is LGHDT, CDR2 YNNKEL, per germline (reference sequence). CDR3 sequence: CASSQEGTTHYNEQFF. Here the CDR3 DNA reads TGTGCCAGCAGCCAAGAGGGGACTACCCACTACAATGAGCAGTTCTTC.

The J gene is TRBJ1-1, the V gene TRBV28, with a tentative D call TRBD1 (5 bases). Trimming took 2 bases from V and 0 from J, leaving 7 bases between them. Germline lookup yields CDR1 MDHEN and CDR2 SYDVKM. CDR3 length: 14 amino acids. The CDR3 loop is CASSLGALNTEAFF. CDR3 in DNA: TGTGCCAGCAGTTTAGGGGCATTGAACACTGAAGCTTTCTTT.

The chain recombines TRBV6-5 with TRBJ1-2, with TRBD1 as a possible D gene (6 bases). V dropped 6 bases and J dropped 7 bases, with 12 bases sitting between them. CDR1 MNHEY and CDR2 SVGAGI come from the germline V gene. The CDR3 is 12 residues long. CDR3: CASSLGGPGYTF. The CDR3 DNA reads as TGTGCCAGCAGCCTCGGGGGGCCTGGCTACACCTTC.